The clone carrying this T cell receptor (beta chain) occurred many times. What it binds is not known. The missing CDR3 end, 3 residues past where the read stops, is filled in from the germline J gene. This sample was taken from a study of T cell clonality in common variable immunodeficiency. Study-level findings and limits: Repertoire-complication correlations in CVID were limited by patient heterogeneity. TCRbeta clonality was increased in CVID versus healthy controls. What drives increased CVID clonality needs T cell subpopulation sequencing. CVID subjects shared fewer TCRbeta clones than healthy controls did.

The CDR3 runs to 18 residues. Trimming stripped 4 bases from V and 0 bases from J, with 16 bases between. The germline V gene encodes CDR1 LNHDA and CDR2 SQIVND (reference sequence). Assay: immunoSEQ multiplex PCR; the TCRdb copy retains only in-frame clones and omits some. Recorded here are tens of thousands of clones, with no singletons, and the ten leading clones hold more than 9%. This TCR was recovered from a person aged 18-69 years in good health. The source material was peripheral blood mononuclear cells. This chain uses TRBV19 with TRBJ1-6; D might be TRBD1 (5 bases). The CDR3 sequence: CASSRPRDSRSYNSPLHF. The DNA read from the CDR3 is TGTGCCAGTAGTAGACCCCGGGACTCTCGCTCCTATAATTCACCC. The variable domain in full, completed from reference TRBV19 and TRBJ1-6, reads DGGITQSPKYLFRKEGQNVTLSCEQNLNHDAMYWYRQDPGQGLRLIYYSQIVNDFQKGDIAEGYSVSREKKESFPLTVTSAQKNPTAFYLCASSRPRDSRSYNSPLHFGNGTRLTVT.